The 8 T cell receptor beta chains in this list originate from one sample, sequenced in a study of shared clonotypes between healthy human individuals. Assay used: immunoSEQ multiplex PCR; TCRdb lists only in-frame clones, some missing. The repertoire holds 180,000 or so clones, over 80% seen once, with more than 0.065% in the top ten. Sequences were obtained from naive CD4+ T cells sorted from blood. Subset meaning: CD45RA+ positively selected. The receptor set was obtained from a woman between 25 and 40 years old in good health.

This clone was observed a few times. The chain carries TRBV4-1 and TRBJ1-5; D is unresolved. The germline V and J ends were trimmed by 4 bases and 3 bases, with 13 bases remaining between them. CDR3 size: 15 residues. Germline CDR1 reads MGHRA; CDR2 reads YSYEKL. CDR3 protein: CASSRIGLFNQPQHF. The DNA for the CDR3 is TGCGCCAGCAGCCGAATTGGACTATTCAATCAGCCCCAGCATTTT.

The chain couples TRBV28 to TRBJ2-7, with TRBD1 matching 9 bases. V was pared by 10 bases and J by 2 bases, with 3 bases of the junction left unmatched. The germline V gene has CDR1 MDHEN and CDR2 SYDVKM. The CDR3 totals 12 residues. The CDR3 DNA is TGTGCCACCCGGACAGGGGCCTACGAGCAGTACTTC. Its translation is CATRTGAYEQYF.

The CDR3, as DNA: TGTGCCAGTAGTACCGTCAGCGCCTCCTACGAGCAGTACTTC. Protein sequence: CASSTVSASYEQYF. This chain links TRBV19 with TRBJ2-5; D is unclear. With the DNA end fitting TRBJ2-7 better, the J assignment may be wrong. The CDR3 is 14 amino acids. Per germline, CDR1 LNHDA and CDR2 SQIVND (reference sequence).

The V call is TRBV5-1, the J call TRBJ2-5; 7 bases map to TRBD1. V lost 0 bases and J lost 5; bases outside the gene matches: 10. The CDR3 runs to 16 residues. In germline, CDR1 is SGHRS, CDR2 YFSETQ. In DNA, the CDR3 is TGCGCCAGCAGCTTGGGCATGGGTGACAGGGCCGAGACCCAGTACTTC. The encoded protein is CASSLGMGDRAETQYF.

The rearrangement joins TRBV11-2 to TRBJ2-2; 9 positions agree with TRBD2. The CDR3 contains 18 residues. The germline V gene has CDR1 SGHAT and CDR2 FQNNGV. The V gene end was trimmed by 5 bases and the J gene end by 1 base; junction bases not matched to a gene: 11. The DNA for the CDR3 is TGTGCCAGCAGCATCTCCCTGCCGCGGGGGGGGAACACCGGGGAGCTGTTTTTT. As protein: CASSISLPRGGNTGELFF.

The chain joins TRBV5-1 to TRBJ2-7, with 7 bases that match TRBD2. This CDR3 comprises 13 residues. From germline, CDR1 is SGHRS and CDR2 YFSETQ. J was trimmed by 3 bases and V by 4 bases; bases with no gene match: 4. The CDR3 spells CASSPLANYEQYF. CDR3 nucleotide sequence: TGCGCCAGCAGCCCACTAGCGAACTACGAGCAGTACTTC.

The chain couples TRBV5-1 to TRBJ1-4, with D possibly matching TRBD1 (5 bases). The CDR3 loop spans 16 amino acids. The germline V and J ends were trimmed by 0 bases and 8 bases, with 17 bases remaining between them. Germline CDR1 SGHRS, CDR2 YFSETQ. The CDR3 protein is CASSLAKQGEHEKLFF. CDR3 bases: TGCGCCAGCAGCTTGGCCAAGCAAGGGGAGCACGAAAAACTGTTTTTT.

The rearrangement uses TRBV18 and TRBJ1-1; D is unclear. The CDR3 is 12 residues long. V dropped 1 base and J dropped 4 bases, with 4 bases sitting between them. CDR1 and CDR2 (germline): KGHSH, LQKENI. CDR3 in DNA: TGTGCCAGCTCACCACAGGGCACTGAAGCTTTCTTT. It translates to CASSPQGTEAFF.